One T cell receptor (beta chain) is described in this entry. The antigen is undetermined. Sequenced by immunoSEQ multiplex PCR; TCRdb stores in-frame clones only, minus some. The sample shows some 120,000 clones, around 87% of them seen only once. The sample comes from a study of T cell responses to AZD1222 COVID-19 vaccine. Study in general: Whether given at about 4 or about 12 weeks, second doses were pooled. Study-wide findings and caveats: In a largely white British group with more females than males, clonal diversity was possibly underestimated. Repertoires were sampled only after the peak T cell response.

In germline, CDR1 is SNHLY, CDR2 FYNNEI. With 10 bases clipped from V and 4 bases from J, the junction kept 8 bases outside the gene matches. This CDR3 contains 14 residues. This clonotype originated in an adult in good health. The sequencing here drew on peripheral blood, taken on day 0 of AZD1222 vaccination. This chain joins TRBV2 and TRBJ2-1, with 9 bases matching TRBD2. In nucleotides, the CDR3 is TGTGCCATCCGTAGCGGGAGAAGTTACAATGAGCAGTTCTTC. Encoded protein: CAIRSGRSYNEQFF.